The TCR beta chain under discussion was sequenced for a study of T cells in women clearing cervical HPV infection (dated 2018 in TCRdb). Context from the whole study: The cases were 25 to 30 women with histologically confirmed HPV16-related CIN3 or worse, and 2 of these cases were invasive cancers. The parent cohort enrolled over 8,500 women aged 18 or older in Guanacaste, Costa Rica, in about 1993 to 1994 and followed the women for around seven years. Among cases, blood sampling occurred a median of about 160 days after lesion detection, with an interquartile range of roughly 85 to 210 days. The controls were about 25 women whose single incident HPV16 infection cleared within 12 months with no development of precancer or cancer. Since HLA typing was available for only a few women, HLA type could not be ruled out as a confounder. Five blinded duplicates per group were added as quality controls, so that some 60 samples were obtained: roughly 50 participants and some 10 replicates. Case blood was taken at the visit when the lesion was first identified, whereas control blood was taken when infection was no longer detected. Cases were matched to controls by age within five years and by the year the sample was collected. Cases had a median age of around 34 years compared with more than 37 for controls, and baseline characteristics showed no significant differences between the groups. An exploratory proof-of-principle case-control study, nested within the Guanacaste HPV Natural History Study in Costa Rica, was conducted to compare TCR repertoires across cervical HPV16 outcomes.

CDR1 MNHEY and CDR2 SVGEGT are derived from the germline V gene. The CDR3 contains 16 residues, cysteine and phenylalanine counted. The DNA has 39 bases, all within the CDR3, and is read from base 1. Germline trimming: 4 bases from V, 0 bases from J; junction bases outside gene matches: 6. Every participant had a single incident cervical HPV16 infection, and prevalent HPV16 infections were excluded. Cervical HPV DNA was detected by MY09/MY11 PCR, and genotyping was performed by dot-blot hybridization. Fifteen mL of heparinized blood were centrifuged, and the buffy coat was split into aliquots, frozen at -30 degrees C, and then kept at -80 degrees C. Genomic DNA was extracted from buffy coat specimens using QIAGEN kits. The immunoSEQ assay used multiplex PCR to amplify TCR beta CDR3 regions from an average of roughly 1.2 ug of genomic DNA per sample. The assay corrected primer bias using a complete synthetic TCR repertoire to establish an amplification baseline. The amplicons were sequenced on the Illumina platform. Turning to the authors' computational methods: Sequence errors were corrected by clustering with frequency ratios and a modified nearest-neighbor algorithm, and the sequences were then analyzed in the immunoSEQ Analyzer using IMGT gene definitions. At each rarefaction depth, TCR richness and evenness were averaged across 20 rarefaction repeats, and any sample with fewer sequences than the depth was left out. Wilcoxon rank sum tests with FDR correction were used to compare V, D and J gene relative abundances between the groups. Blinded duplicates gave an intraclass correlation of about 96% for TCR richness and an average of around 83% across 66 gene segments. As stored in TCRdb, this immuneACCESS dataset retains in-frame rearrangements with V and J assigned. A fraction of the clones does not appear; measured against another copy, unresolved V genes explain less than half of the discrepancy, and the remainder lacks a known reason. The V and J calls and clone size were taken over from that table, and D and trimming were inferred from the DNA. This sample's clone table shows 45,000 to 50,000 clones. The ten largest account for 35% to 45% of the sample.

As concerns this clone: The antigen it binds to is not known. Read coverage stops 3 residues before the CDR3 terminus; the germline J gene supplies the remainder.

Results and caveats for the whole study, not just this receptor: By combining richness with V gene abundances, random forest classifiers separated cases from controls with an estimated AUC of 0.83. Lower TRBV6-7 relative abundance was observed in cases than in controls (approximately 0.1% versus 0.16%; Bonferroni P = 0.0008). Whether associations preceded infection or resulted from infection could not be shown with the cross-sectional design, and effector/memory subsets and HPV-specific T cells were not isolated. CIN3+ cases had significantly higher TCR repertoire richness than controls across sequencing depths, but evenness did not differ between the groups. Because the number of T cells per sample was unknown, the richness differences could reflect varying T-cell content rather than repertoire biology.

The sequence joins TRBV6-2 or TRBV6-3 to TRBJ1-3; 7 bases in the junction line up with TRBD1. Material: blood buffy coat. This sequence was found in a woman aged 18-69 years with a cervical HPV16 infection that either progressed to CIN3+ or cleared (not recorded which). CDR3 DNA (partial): TGTGCCAGCAGTTCAACAGGGGCCGTCTCTGGAAACACC. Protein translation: CASSSTGAVSGNT. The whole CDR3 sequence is CASSSTGAVSGNTIYF.